This T cell receptor (beta chain) was identified during a study of T cells in Graves' hyperthyroidism and ophthalmopathy. Study overall: At initial diagnosis, before any treatment had begun, peripheral blood was obtained. Points from the study as a whole: Within blood appeared most thyroid clonotypes that had expanded above 0.001.

This clonotype has a count of ten or more. Antigen: not known. One end of the junction varies from germline; a read error may be responsible. Per germline, CDR1 SGHAT and CDR2 FQNNGV. There are 14 residues in the CDR3. Amplification targeted TCR beta CDR3 regions from RNA transcripts. With the HTBI primer set, the TCR CDR3 went through a first round of RT-PCR. MiXCR was run by TCRdb on the multiplex PCR reads, yielding one entry per CDR3 protein. Of roughly 560,000 distinct CDR3 sequences in the sample, roughly 14% are singletons; the top ten hold 3.5% to 4.5%. The V gene is TRBV11-2, the J gene TRBJ1-2; 8 bases are shared with TRBD1. The sequencing input was blood. This TCR was sampled from a woman aged 40 to 50 with Graves' ophthalmopathy. CDR3 nucleotides: TGTGCCAGCAGCGTAGACAGGGGCAACTATGGCTACACCTTC. Protein: CASSVDRGNYGYTF. The variable domain in full, with the rest retrieved from reference TRBV11-2 and TRBJ1-2, is EAGVAQSPRYKIIEKRQSVAFWCNPISGHATLYWYQQILGQGPKLLIQFQNNGVVDDSQLPKDRFSAERLKGVDSTLKIQPAKLEDSAVYLCASSVDRGNYGYTFGSGTRLTVV.